This TCR beta chain was obtained from a study of blood T cell repertoires in COVID-19. For the study at large: PBMCs, B-cell-depleted T cells, or T cells were the source of the cDNA or gDNA that made up the material.

Repertoires were generated with immunoSEQ multiplex PCR, while TCRdb's copy carries only in-frame clones and drops some. The table shows approximately 190,000 clones, with 84% occurring only once. This receptor was taken from a man aged 30 to 39 with active or convalescent COVID-19. Sequenced sample: peripheral blood.

The chain's CDR3 is CASSYPNHGGSDADTQYF. The CDR3 DNA follows: TGTGCCAGCAGTTACCCTAACCATGGGGGGTCGGATGCAGATACGCAGTATTTT. The chain joins TRBV6-2 or TRBV6-3 to TRBJ2-3; tentatively, D is TRBD2 (6 bases). Germline CDR1 and CDR2: MNHEY and SVGEGT. V was clipped by 2 bases and J by 4 bases, with 22 bases between them. The CDR3 loop spans 18 amino acids.